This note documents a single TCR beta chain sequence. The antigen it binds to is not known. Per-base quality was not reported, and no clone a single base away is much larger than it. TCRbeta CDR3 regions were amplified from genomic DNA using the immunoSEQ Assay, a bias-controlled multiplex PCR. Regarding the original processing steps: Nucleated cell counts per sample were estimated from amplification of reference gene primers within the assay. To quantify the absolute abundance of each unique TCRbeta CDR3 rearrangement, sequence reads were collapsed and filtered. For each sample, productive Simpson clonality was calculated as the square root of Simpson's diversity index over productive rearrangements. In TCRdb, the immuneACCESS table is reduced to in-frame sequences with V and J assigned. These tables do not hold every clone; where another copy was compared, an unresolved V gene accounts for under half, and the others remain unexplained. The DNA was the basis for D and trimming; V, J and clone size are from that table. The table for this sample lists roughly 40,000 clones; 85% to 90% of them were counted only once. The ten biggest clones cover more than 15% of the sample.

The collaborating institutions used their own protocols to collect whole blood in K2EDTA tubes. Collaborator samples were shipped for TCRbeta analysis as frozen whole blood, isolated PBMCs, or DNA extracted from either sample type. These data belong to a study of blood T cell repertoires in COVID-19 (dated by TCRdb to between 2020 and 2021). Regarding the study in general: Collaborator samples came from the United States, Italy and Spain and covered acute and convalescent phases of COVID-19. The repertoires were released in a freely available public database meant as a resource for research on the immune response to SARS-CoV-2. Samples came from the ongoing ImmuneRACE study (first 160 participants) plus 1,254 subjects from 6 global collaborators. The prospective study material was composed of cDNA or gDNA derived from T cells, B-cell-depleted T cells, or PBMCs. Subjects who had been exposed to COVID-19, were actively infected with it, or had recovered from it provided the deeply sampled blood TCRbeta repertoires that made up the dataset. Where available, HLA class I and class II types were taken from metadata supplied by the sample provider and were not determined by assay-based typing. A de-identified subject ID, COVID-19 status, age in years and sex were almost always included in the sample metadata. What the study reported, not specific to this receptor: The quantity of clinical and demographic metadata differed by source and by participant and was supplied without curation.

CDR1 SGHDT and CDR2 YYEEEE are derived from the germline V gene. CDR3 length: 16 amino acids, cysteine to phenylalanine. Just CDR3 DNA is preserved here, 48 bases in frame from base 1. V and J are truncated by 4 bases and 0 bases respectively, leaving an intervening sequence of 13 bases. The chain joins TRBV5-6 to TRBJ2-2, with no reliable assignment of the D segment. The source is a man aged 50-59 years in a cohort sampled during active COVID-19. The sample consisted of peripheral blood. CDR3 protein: CASSPPAAPNTGELFF. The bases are TGTGCCAGCAGCCCTCCGGCAGCGCCGAACACCGGGGAGCTGTTTTTT. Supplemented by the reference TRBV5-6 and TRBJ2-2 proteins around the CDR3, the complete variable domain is DAGVTQSPTHLIKTRGQQVTLRCSPKSGHDTVSWYQQALGQGPQFIFQYYEEEERQRGNFPDRFSGHQFPNYSSELNVNALLLGDSALYLCASSPPAAPNTGELFFGEGSRLTVL.